This T cell receptor beta chain is from a study of control samples from healthy donors and cancer patients. TCRdb's table, derived via immunoSEQ multiplex PCR, lists solely in-frame clones and lacks some. The repertoire holds 40,000 or so clones, with around four fifths as singletons. This CDR3 comprises 16 residues. Germline loops: CDR1 SGHRS, CDR2 YFSETQ. Trimming at V came to 4 bases and at J to 2 bases, leaving 3 bases not matched to a gene. The receptor's source is a woman in her fifties or sixties with lung cancer. This chain uses TRBV5-1 with TRBJ2-7, with TRBD2 matching over 16 bases. The sample consisted of PBMCs. CDR3 residues: CASSVGTSGRAYEQYF. Here the CDR3 DNA reads TGCGCCAGCAGCGTCGGGACTAGCGGGAGGGCCTACGAGCAGTACTTC.